The 10 T cell receptor beta chains below come from one sample, sequenced in a study of T cells in Graves' hyperthyroidism and ophthalmopathy. RNA transcripts served as the template for amplifying TCR beta CDR3 regions. The TCR CDR3 first-round RT-PCR relied on the HTBI primer set. A single record per CDR3 protein comes from TCRdb applying MiXCR to the multiplex PCR reads. Of around 500,000 distinct CDR3 sequences in the sample, approximately 14% were seen once. The sample consisted of blood. These receptor sequences come from a woman between 40 and 50 years old with Graves' hyperthyroidism.

This clonotype was counted ten times or more. The chain recombines TRBV2 with TRBJ2-1, with 14 nucleotides matching TRBD2. This CDR3 has 17 residues. The ends lost 7 bases at V and 1 base at J; junction bases unmatched: 6. Germline V gene sequence: CDR1 SNHLY, CDR2 FYNNEI. CDR3 DNA sequence: TGTGCCAGCACCGGGACTAGCGGGAGTGTATCCTACAATGAGCAGTTCTTC. Its translation: CASTGTSGSVSYNEQFF.

This clonotype came up many times. The CDR3 DNA follows: TGCAGTGCTAGCCTAGCCGTTGGAGATACGCAGTATTTT. Translating it yields CSASLAVGDTQYF. This rearrangement joins TRBV20-1 to TRBJ2-3; D perhaps matches TRBD2 (5 bases). Germline V gene data show CDR1 as DFQATT and CDR2 as SNEGSKA (reference sequence). The V gene lost 3 bases and the J gene lost 5 bases, with 12 bases spanning the gap. CDR3 length: 13 amino acids.

Note on this clonotype: Since a much larger clone is just one base distant, this may be a read error. The CDR3 does not close with the conserved phenylalanine or tryptophan, likely indicating a read error. This chain connects TRBV3-1 to TRBJ2-5, with TRBD2 identical over 9 bases. The CDR3 extends over 14 amino acids. The junction had 6 bases not matched to a gene; V was cut back by 7 bases and J by 3 bases. Looked up from germline, CDR1 is LGHDT and CDR2 is YNNKEL (reference sequence). CDR3 in DNA: TGTGCCAGCACCAAAGGCGGGGGGGAAGAGACCCAGTACCTC. Protein sequence: CASTKGGGEETQYL.

This clonotype showed up just a few times. The chain employs TRBV15 and TRBJ1-5; no clear D gene. Per germline, CDR1 LNHNV and CDR2 YYDKDF (reference sequence). Trimming took off 0 bases at V and 3 bases at J, with 15 bases between the two ends. CDR3 length: 17 residues. The CDR3 DNA follows: TGTGCCACCAGCAGAGAAAGTACATCCGTCTTCAATCAGCCCCAGCATTTT. Translated, it gives CATSRESTSVFNQPQHF.

Ten or more counts support this clonotype. This chain links TRBV28 with TRBJ1-6, with D unclear. Looked up from germline, CDR1 is MDHEN and CDR2 is SYDVKM. The CDR3 length is 12 residues. The germline V and J ends were trimmed by 3 bases and 11 bases, with 8 bases remaining between them. Here the CDR3 reads CASSFRVPPLHF. DNA for the CDR3: TGTGCCAGCAGTTTCCGGGTTCCACCCCTCCACTTT.

This clonotype was seen more than once but under ten times. This sequence joins TRBV9 and TRBJ2-5; perhaps TRBD2 as D (6 bases). In germline, CDR1 is SGDLS, CDR2 YYNGEE. Trimming removed 4 bases from V and 4 bases from J, with 17 bases in between. The CDR3 is 15 residues long. The CDR3 spells CASSRLGGEGETQYF. CDR3 nucleotide sequence: TGTGCCAGCAGCCGACTGGGGGGTGAAGGAGAGACCCAGTACTTC.

This clonotype was counted only a few times. The rearrangement links TRBV3-1 to TRBJ2-7, with 9 bases identical to TRBD2. The CDR3 runs 17 residues. The germline V gene has CDR1 LGHDT and CDR2 YNNKEL (reference sequence). The J segment lost 1 base and the V segment lost 3 bases, leaving 10 bases of the junction unmatched. The CDR3 loop is CASSHHSSAGGSYEQYF. DNA of the CDR3: TGTGCCAGCAGCCACCACTCATCAGCGGGAGGTTCCTACGAGCAGTACTTC.

This clonotype has just a few counts. The chain has TRBV4-1 and TRBJ2-7; D is ambiguous. CDR1 is MGHRA and CDR2 is YSYEKL in the germline V gene. This CDR3 comprises 15 residues. Trimming pared 0 bases from V and 2 bases from J, leaving 11 bases between. The CDR3, as DNA: TGCGCCAGCAGCCAAGACTGGACGGCAACCTACGAGCAGTACTTC. Protein sequence: CASSQDWTATYEQYF.

This clonotype was observed many times. This rearrangement joins TRBV19 to TRBJ2-1, with a possible D match to TRBD1 (6 bases). The ends were cut back, 5 bases at V and 6 bases at J, with 14 bases in the middle. The CDR3 is 14 residues long. Germline CDR1 reads LNHDA; CDR2 reads SQIVND (reference sequence). In DNA form, the CDR3 reads TGTGCCAGTAGTGTAGGGGCAGGGGCCAATGAGCAGTTCTTC. Its protein product is CASSVGAGANEQFF.

This clonotype was seen repeatedly, ten times or more. This may stem from a read error, because a much larger clone lies one nucleotide away. The chain employs TRBV13 and TRBJ2-1; 8 nucleotides line up with TRBD1. CDR1 is PRHDT, CDR2 FYEKMQ, per germline (reference sequence). The CDR3 has 14 residues. The ends lost 5 bases at V and 4 bases at J; junction bases unmatched: 4. As DNA, the CDR3 is TGTGCCAGCAGCCGGGACAGGTTTTACAATGAGCAGTTCTTC. Translation gives CASSRDRFYNEQFF.